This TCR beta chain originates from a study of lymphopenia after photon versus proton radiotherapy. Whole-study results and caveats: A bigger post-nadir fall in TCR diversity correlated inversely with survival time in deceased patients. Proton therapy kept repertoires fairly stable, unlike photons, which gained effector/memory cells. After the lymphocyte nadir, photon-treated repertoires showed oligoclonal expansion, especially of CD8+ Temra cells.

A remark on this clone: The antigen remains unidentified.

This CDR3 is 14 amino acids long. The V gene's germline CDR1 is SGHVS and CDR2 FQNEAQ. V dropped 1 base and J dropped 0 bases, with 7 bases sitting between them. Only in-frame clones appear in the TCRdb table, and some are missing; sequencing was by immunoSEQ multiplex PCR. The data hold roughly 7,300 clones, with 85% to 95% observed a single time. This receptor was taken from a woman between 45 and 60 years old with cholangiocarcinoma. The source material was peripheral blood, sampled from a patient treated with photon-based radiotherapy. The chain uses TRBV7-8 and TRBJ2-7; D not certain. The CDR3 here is CASSLVTFSYEQYF. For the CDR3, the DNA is TGTGCCAGCAGCTTAGTCACTTTCTCCTACGAGCAGTACTTC.